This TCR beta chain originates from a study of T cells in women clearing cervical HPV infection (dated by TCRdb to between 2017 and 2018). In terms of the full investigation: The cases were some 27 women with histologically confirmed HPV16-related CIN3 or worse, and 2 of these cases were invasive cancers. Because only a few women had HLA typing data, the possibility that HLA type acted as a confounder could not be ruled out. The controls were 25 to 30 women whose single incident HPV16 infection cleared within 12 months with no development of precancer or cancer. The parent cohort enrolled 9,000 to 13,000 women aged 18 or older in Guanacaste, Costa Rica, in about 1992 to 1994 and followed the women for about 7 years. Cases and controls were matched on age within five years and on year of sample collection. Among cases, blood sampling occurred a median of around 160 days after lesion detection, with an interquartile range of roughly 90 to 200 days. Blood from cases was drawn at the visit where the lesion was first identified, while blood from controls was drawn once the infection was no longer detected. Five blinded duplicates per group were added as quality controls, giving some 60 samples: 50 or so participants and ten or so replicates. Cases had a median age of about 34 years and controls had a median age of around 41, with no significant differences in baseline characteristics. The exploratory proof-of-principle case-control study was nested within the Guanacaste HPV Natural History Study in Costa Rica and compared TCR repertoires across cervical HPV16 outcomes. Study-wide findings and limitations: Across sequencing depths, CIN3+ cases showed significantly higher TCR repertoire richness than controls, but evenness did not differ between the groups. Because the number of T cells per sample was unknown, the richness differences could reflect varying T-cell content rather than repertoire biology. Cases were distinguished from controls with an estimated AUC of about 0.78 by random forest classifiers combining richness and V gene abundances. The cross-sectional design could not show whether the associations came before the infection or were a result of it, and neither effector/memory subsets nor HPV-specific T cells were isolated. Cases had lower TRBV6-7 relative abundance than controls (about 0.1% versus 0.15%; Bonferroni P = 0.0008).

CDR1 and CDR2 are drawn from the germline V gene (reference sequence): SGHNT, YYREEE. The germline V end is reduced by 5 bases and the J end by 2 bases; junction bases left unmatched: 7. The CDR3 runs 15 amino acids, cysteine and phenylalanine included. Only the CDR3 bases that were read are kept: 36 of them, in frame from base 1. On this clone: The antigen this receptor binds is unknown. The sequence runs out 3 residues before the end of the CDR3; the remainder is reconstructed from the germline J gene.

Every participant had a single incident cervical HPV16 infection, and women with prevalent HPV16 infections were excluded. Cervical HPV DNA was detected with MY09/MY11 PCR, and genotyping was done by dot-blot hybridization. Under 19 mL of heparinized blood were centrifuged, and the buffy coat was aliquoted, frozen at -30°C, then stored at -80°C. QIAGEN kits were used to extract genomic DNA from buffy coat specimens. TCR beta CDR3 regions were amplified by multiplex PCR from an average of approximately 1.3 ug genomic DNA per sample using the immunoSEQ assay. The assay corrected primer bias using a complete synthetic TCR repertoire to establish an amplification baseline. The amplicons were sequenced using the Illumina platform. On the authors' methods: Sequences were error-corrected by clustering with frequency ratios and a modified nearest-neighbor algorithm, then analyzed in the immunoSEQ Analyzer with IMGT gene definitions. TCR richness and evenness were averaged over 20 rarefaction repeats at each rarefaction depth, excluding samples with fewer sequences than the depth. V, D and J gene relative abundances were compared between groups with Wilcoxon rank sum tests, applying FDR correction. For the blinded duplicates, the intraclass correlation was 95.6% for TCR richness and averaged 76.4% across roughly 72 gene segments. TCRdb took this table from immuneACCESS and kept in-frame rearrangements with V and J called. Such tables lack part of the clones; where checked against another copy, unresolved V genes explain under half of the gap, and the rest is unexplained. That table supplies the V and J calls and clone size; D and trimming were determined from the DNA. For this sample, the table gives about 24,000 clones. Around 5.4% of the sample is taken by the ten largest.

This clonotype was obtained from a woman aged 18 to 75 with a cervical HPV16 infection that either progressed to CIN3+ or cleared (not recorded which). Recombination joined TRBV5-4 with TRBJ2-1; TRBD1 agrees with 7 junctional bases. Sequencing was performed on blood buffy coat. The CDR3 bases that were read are TGTGCCAGCAGGCCACAGGGGAGTACCTACAATGAG. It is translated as CASRPQGSTYNE. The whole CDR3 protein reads CASRPQGSTYNEQFF. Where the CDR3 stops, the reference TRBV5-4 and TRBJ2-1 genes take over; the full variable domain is ETGVTQSPTHLIKTRGQQVTLRCSSQSGHNTVSWYQQALGQGPQFIFQYYREEENGRGNFPPRFSGLQFPNYSSELNVNALELDDSALYLCASRPQGSTYNEQFFGPGTRLTVL.